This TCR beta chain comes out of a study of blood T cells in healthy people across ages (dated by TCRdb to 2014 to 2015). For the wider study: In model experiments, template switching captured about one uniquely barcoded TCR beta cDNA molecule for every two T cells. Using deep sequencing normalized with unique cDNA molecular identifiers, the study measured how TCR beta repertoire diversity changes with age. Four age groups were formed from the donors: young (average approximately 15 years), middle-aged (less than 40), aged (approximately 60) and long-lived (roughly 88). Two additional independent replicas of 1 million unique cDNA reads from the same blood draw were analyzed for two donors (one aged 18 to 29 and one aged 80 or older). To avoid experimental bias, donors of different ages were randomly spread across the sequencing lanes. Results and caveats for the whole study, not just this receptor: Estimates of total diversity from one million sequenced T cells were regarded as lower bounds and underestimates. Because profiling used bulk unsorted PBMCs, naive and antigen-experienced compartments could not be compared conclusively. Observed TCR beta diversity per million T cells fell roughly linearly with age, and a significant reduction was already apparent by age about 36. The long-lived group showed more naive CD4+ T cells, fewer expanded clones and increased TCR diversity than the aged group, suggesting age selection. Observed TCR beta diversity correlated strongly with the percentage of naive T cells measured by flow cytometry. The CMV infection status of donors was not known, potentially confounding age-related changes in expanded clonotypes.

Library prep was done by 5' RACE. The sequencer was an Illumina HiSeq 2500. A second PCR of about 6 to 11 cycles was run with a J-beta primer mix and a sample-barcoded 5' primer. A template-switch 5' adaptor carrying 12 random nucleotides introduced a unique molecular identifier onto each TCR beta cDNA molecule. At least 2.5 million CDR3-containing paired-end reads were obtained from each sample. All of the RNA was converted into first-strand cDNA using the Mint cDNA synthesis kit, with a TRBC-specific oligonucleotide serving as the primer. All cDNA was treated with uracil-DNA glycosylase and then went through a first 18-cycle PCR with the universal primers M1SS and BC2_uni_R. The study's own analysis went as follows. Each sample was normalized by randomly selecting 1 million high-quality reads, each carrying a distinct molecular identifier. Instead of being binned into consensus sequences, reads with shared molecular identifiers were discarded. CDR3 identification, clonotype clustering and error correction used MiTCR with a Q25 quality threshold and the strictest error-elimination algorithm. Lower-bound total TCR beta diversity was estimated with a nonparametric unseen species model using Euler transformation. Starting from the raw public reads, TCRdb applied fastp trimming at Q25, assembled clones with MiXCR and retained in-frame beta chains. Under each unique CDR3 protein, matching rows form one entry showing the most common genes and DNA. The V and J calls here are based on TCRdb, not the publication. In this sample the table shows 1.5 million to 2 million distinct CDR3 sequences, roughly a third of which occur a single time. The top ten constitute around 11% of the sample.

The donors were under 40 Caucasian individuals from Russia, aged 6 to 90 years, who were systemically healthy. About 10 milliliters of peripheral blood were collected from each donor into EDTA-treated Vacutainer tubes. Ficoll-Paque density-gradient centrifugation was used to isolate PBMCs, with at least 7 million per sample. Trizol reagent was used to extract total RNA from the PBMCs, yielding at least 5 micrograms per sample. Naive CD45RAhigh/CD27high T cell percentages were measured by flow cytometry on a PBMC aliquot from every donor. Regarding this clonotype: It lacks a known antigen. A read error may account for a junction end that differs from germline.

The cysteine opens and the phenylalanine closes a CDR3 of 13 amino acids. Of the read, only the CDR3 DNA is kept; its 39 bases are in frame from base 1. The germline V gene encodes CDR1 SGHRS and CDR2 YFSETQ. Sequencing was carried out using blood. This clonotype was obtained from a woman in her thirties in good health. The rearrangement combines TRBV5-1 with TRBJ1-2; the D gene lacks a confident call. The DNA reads TGCGCCAGCAGCCCTGGGGAGCTCTATGGCCACACCTTC. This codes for CASSPGELYGHTF.